This T cell receptor (beta chain) was identified in a study of T cell responses to AZD1222 COVID-19 vaccine. Study-wide findings and caveats: Most donors were white British and more were female, and clonal diversity was possibly underestimated. The study identified only six AZD1222 recipients as seropositive at baseline.

Libraries were prepared by immunoSEQ multiplex PCR; TCRdb keeps only in-frame clonotypes and omits some of them. The sample includes around 80,000 clones, about 88% seen only once; the top ten take roughly 10%. In regard to this clone: The antigen is not known.

The junction had 6 bases not matched to a gene; V was cut back by 5 bases and J by 1 base. In germline, CDR1 is ENHRY, CDR2 SYGVKD. The CDR3 is 15 residues long. The rearrangement links TRBV10-3 to TRBJ1-2, with 8 bases aligning to TRBD1. The sample in question was peripheral blood, obtained on day 0 of AZD1222 vaccination. The sequence came from an adult in good health. CDR3 nucleotides: TGTGCCATCAGTCGCCGGGGACAGGATAACTATGGCTACACCTTC. This encodes CAISRRGQDNYGYTF.